This is a list of T cell receptor beta chains from one sample in a study of cytomegalovirus exposure and HLA in healthy donors. Repertoires were generated with immunoSEQ multiplex PCR, while TCRdb's copy carries only in-frame clones and drops some. This table has around 120,000 clones, 80% to 90% appearing once. The material sequenced was PBMCs. The receptor set was obtained from a woman aged 40-49 years in good health and CMV-seropositive. Both conserved end residues are part of each CDR3. D genes are given only for firm matches. A row's size may be missing; if present it is once, few, many or a size class.

D | J | size | V | DNA | CDR3
- | TRBJ1-2 | - | TRBV9 | TGTGCCAGCAGCGCACAGGACCTCTATGGCTACACCTTC | CASSAQDLYGYTF
- | TRBJ2-7 | - | TRBV29-1 | TGCAGCGTTGGAGCGAACCACTCCTACGAGCAGTACTTC | CSVGANHSYEQYF
TRBD1 | TRBJ2-7 | - | TRBV6-5 | TGTGCCAGCAGTCGGGACAGGGAGCGGGAGCAGTACTTC | CASSRDREREQYF
TRBD2 | TRBJ2-7 | - | TRBV7-3 | TGTGCCAGCAGCAAGCGGGAGGGGGAGCAGTACTTC | CASSKREGEQYF
TRBD1 | TRBJ1-6 | once | TRBV9 | TGTGCCAGCACCCGACAGGGGACGGGGTCACCCCTCCACTTT | CASTRQGTGSPLHF
TRBD1 | TRBJ1-5 | - | TRBV5-4 | TGTGCCAGCAGCTCACAGGGGGAGGATCAGCCCCAGCATTTT | CASSSQGEDQPQHF
- | TRBJ2-7 | - | TRBV4-2 | TGTGCCAGCAGCCCCGCCCTCGGCTCCTACGAGCAGTACTTC | CASSPALGSYEQYF
- | TRBJ1-1 | - | TRBV4-2 | TGTGCCAGCAGCCAAGAAAGGCTCGACAGGAGAACTGAAGCTTTCTTT | CASSQERLDRRTEAFF
- | TRBJ1-1 | few | TRBV2 | TGTGCCAGCCTCTCCACTGAAGCTTTCTTT | CASLSTEAFF
TRBD1 | TRBJ2-5 | few | TRBV6-5 | TGTGCCAGCAGTTACATCCGACAGGGTAAAGAGACCCAGTACTTC | CASSYIRQGKETQYF
- | TRBJ1-3 | - | TRBV28 | TGTGCCAGCAGTGGGGCAGTGATCATCTCTGGAAACACCATATATTTT | CASSGAVIISGNTIYF
- | TRBJ2-1 | once | TRBV7-9 | TGTTCCAGCAGCTCACAGGAGGGTGTTAGCTCCTACAATGAGCAGTTCTTC | CSSSSQEGVSSYNEQFF
- | TRBJ2-5 | - | TRBV7-6 | TGTGCCAGCAGCGAAGGTATTCGGGGGATGACGGAGACCCAGTACTTC | CASSEGIRGMTETQYF
TRBD1 | TRBJ1-1 | - | TRBV13 | TGTGCCAGCAGCTTAGGACAGGGGAGCACTGAAGCTTTCTTT | CASSLGQGSTEAFF
TRBD1 | TRBJ1-2 | - | TRBV27 | TGTGCCAGCAGACAGGACAGGTTCCCTAACTATGGCTACACCTTC | CASRQDRFPNYGYTF
- | TRBJ2-2 | - | TRBV11-2 | TGTGCCAGCAGGTATCAGGGGCCCGACACCGGGGAGCTGTTTTTT | CASRYQGPDTGELFF
- | TRBJ1-2 | - | TRBV14 | TGTGCCAGCAGCCAAGTTAGGGGCCTCGCGGGCTACACCTTC | CASSQVRGLAGYTF
- | TRBJ1-4 | - | TRBV7-6 | TGTGCCAGCAGCTCGAGTGCAACTAATGAAAAACTGTTTTTT | CASSSSATNEKLFF
- | TRBJ2-7 | - | TRBV29-1 | TGCAGCGTTGACAGACCAGGGGCCTCCTACGAGCAGTACTTC | CSVDRPGASYEQYF
- | TRBJ2-1 | - | TRBV13 | TGTGCCAGCAGCTTAGCCGGGACTCGCCAGGACGATGAGCAGTTCTTC | CASSLAGTRQDDEQFF
- | TRBJ2-3 | - | TRBV5-1 | TGCGCCCTCACACACCAAGATACGCAGTATTTT | CALTHQDTQYF
- | TRBJ1-1 | - | TRBV7-3 | TGTGCCAGCAGCCCCACAACGAACACTGAAGCTTTCTTT | CASSPTTNTEAFF
- | TRBJ1-1 | - | TRBV6-6 | TGTGCCAGCAAAAACGGAGCACTGAACACTGAAGCTTTCTTT | CASKNGALNTEAFF
TRBD1 | TRBJ2-7 | - | TRBV7-6 | TGTGCCAGCAGCTCCCGACAGGGCTCCTACGAGCAGTACTTC | CASSSRQGSYEQYF
- | TRBJ1-4 | - | TRBV7-9 | TGTGCCAGCAGCTTAGCGCTGGGAGCAACTAATGAAAAACTGTTTTTT | CASSLALGATNEKLFF
- | TRBJ1-1 | - | TRBV27 | TGTGCCAGCAGTTGGGCCGGAACCGGGGGCACTGAAGCTTTCTTT | CASSWAGTGGTEAFF
TRBD2 | TRBJ2-7 | - | TRBV19 | TGTGCCAGTAGTCCAGATAGCGGGACCTCTGGCGAGCAGTACTTC | CASSPDSGTSGEQYF
TRBD1 | TRBJ2-7 | - | TRBV4-3 | TGCGCCAGCAGCCAAGGGCCGGACAGGGGCTACGAGCAGTACTTC | CASSQGPDRGYEQYF
- | TRBJ1-5 | - | TRBV7-9 | TGTGCCAGCAGCTTAGCGCTTGAGAGGGATTATAGCAATCAGCCCCAGCATTTT | CASSLALERDYSNQPQHF
- | TRBJ2-7 | - | TRBV21-1 | TGTGCCAGCAACTGGGGGACAGGGGGGATGGTCTACGAGCAGTACTTC | CASNWGTGGMVYEQYF
TRBD1 | TRBJ1-6 | - | TRBV9 | TGTGCCAGCAGCACAGGGACAGGAGGTAGGAATTCACCCCTCCACTTT | CASSTGTGGRNSPLHF
TRBD1 | TRBJ1-1 | - | TRBV9 | TGTGCCAGCAGCGTAGAAGGGACAGGGTTGAACACTGAAGCTTTCTTT | CASSVEGTGLNTEAFF
- | TRBJ1-1 | - | TRBV7-9 | TGTGCCAGCAGCTTAAATGGAGGGCGCGGGGAAGCTTTCTTT | CASSLNGGRGEAFF
TRBD1 | TRBJ1-1 | - | TRBV6-4 | TGTGCCAGCACCCCGACAGGGGGGGCGAACACTGAAGCTTTCTTT | CASTPTGGANTEAFF
TRBD1 | TRBJ1-5 | - | TRBV18 | TGTGCCAGCTCAGGACAGGAGACTTACAATCAGCCCCAGCATTTT | CASSGQETYNQPQHF